The 26 T cell receptor beta chains below all came from one sample that was sequenced in a study of blood T cells in healthy people across ages. A sample-barcoded 5' primer and a J-beta primer mix were used in a second PCR of roughly 6 to 11 cycles. TCRdb ran MiXCR on the 5' RACE reads and lists one entry per CDR3 protein. The sample shows just over 800,000 distinct CDR3 sequences, around 62% of them seen only once. Sequencing was carried out using blood. These receptor sequences come from a man aged 25-45 years in good health.

This clonotype was seen only a few times. V is TRBV20-1 and J is TRBJ2-7, with no clear D. Between the trimmed V and J ends, which lost 4 bases and 1 base, there was a span of 8 bases. Germline V CDR1 and CDR2: DFQATT, SNEGSKA (reference sequence). The CDR3 is 12 residues long. The CDR3 reads CSAKAISYEQYF. The CDR3 DNA sequence: TGCAGTGCTAAGGCCATTTCCTACGAGCAGTACTTC.

CDR3 protein: CASSLELAENTDTQYF. In DNA form, the CDR3 reads TGTGCCAGCAGCTTAGAGCTAGCGGAAAACACAGATACGCAGTATTTT. V and J are TRBV11-3 and TRBJ2-3; 7 bases fit TRBD2. V trimming: 0 bases; J trimming: 2 bases; junction bases outside the gene matches: 5. From germline, CDR1 is SGHNT and CDR2 YENEEA. The CDR3 is 16 amino acids.

The chain's CDR3 is CASSSGTGGHTDTQYF. The CDR3 nucleotides are TGTGCCAGCAGTTCCGGGACTGGGGGGCACACAGATACGCAGTATTTT. The rearrangement links TRBV7-2 to TRBJ2-3; D is perhaps TRBD1 or TRBD2 (6 bases each). CDR1 is SGHTA and CDR2 is FQGNSA in the germline V gene. V was cut by 6 bases and J by 2 bases, with 18 bases left in between. This CDR3 comprises 16 residues.

The V call is TRBV5-4, the J call TRBJ2-3; D gene unclear. V lost 4 bases, J lost 5 bases, and 17 bases lay in between. Germline V gene lookup returns CDR1 SGHNT and CDR2 YYREEE (reference sequence). The CDR3 covers 15 residues. The DNA for the CDR3 is TGTGCCAGCAGCGGCAAAACGGGTTCTGGAGATACGCAGTATTTT. As protein: CASSGKTGSGDTQYF.

The chain joins TRBV28 to TRBJ2-3; 8 positions match TRBD2. The CDR3 runs to 15 residues. Germline assignment: CDR1 MDHEN and CDR2 SYDVKM. Germline trimming cut 3 bases from V and 4 bases from J; bases unmatched to any gene: 6. CDR3 amino acids: CASSFIGGGADTQYF. CDR3 DNA sequence: TGTGCCAGCAGTTTTATCGGGGGGGGGGCAGATACGCAGTATTTT.

For this clonotype: At one end the junction does not follow the germline gene, possibly because of a read error. V usage is TRBV3-1 and J usage is TRBJ2-7; 15 bases agree with TRBD2. TRBJ2-5 matches the DNA end more closely, so the J call is doubtful. There are 18 residues in the CDR3. The V gene's germline CDR1 is LGHDT and CDR2 YNNKEL (reference sequence). CDR3 nucleotide sequence: TGTGCCAGCGGCCAAGCGGGACTAGCGGGGGGAACCCCATGGACCCAGTACTTC. It is translated as CASGQAGLAGGTPWTQYF.

V usage is TRBV29-1 and J usage is TRBJ2-1; no clear D gene. Germline CDR1 reads SQVTM; CDR2 reads ANQGSEA. V lost 1 base, J lost 5 bases, and 6 bases lay in between. The CDR3 length is 12 residues. The CDR3 sequence: CSVEATNNEQFF. The DNA for the CDR3 is TGCAGCGTTGAAGCAACCAACAATGAGCAGTTCTTC.

The J gene is TRBJ2-3, the V gene TRBV7-3; 16 positions agree with TRBD2. CDR1 and CDR2 from the germline V gene are SGHTA and FQGTGA. The CDR3 is 19 amino acids. The V and J ends lost 0 bases and 4 bases, in that order; junction bases with no gene match: 7. The CDR3 is CASSLTHIGTSGGADTQYF. DNA of the CDR3: TGTGCCAGCAGCTTAACTCATATTGGGACTAGCGGGGGGGCAGATACGCAGTATTTT.

This chain connects TRBV20-1 to TRBJ2-5; D perhaps matches TRBD2 (6 bases). This CDR3 contains 13 residues. The germline gives CDR1 DFQATT, CDR2 SNEGSKA (reference sequence). Trimming removed 6 bases at V and 5 bases at J, with 16 bases between. CDR3: CSAPEGGGETQYF. The CDR3 nucleotides read TGCAGTGCCCCGGAGGGCGGTGGGGAGACCCAGTACTTC.

CDR3 coding DNA: TGTGCCAGCAGTATTACAGGGGAGACCGGGGAGCTGTTTTTT. Translating it yields CASSITGETGELFF. The chain is built from TRBV6-2 or TRBV6-3 and TRBJ2-2; 7 nucleotides match TRBD1. Germline values: CDR1 MNHEY, CDR2 SVGEGT. This CDR3 comprises 14 residues. Trimming at V came to 5 bases and at J to 5 bases, leaving 5 bases not matched to a gene.

The J gene is TRBJ2-4, the V gene TRBV7-2; 10 bases map to TRBD1. The assigned J gene may be wrong: the sequence end matches TRBJ2-7 better. This CDR3 comprises 15 residues. Germline V gene data show CDR1 as SGHTA and CDR2 as FQGNSA. Written as DNA, the CDR3 is TGTGCCAGCAGCACGGGACAGGGGACGGGTTACGAGCAGTACTTC. This codes for CASSTGQGTGYEQYF.

The chain recombines TRBV28 with TRBJ1-1; possibly TRBD1 for D (5 bases). Looked up from germline, CDR1 is MDHEN and CDR2 is SYDVKM. V gave up 8 bases and J gave up 4 bases, with 17 bases separating them. This CDR3 has 14 residues. The DNA of the CDR3 is TGTGCCAGCGTTTTGAGGGGCGTTGGCACTGAAGCTTTCTTT. It is translated as CASVLRGVGTEAFF.

This rearrangement joins TRBV6-2 or TRBV6-3 to TRBJ2-2, with 8 bases matching TRBD1. V lost 6 bases and J lost 6; bases outside the gene matches: 9. Looked up from germline, CDR1 is MNHEY and CDR2 is SVGEGT. CDR3 length: 15 residues. The CDR3 loop reads CASRKDRAQAGELFF. The CDR3 nucleotides are TGTGCCAGCAGGAAGGACAGGGCTCAGGCCGGGGAGCTGTTTTTT.

J is TRBJ2-5 and V is TRBV7-9; D is perhaps TRBD1 or TRBD2 (5 bases each). Trimming left V 5 bases short and J 11 bases short, with 18 bases between. This CDR3 spans 13 amino acids. Germline-derived CDR1 and CDR2 are SEHNR and FQNEAQ (reference sequence). CDR3 region: CASSRTPSREQYF. The DNA of the CDR3 is TGTGCCAGCAGCCGGACACCTTCTAGGGAGCAGTACTTC.

The chain has TRBV7-9 and TRBJ2-1, with TRBD2 as a possible D gene (7 bases). The CDR3 runs 17 residues. V lost 2 bases to trimming and J lost 6 bases, with 20 bases between them. The germline V gene encodes CDR1 SEHNR and CDR2 FQNEAQ (reference sequence). The chain's CDR3 is CASSLPLTGGKGNEQFF. The CDR3 DNA is TGTGCCAGCAGCTTACCCTTGACGGGGGGCAAAGGCAATGAGCAGTTCTTC.

This clonotype was counted between two and nine times. The V and J genes are TRBV29-1 and TRBJ1-5; perhaps TRBD1 as D (5 bases). Per germline, CDR1 SQVTM and CDR2 ANQGSEA. This CDR3 comprises 14 residues. The germline V and J ends were trimmed by 7 bases and 3 bases, with 16 bases remaining between them. The DNA of the CDR3 is TGCAGCGCCGTTTTAAGGGACCTCAATCAGCCCCAGCATTTT. Its protein product is CSAVLRDLNQPQHF.

The chain combines TRBV6-5 with TRBJ2-4; 9 bases are a match to TRBD1. Trimming took 6 bases from V and 13 from J; bases not matched to a gene: 13. CDR1 is MNHEY, CDR2 SVGAGI, per germline. The CDR3 has 14 amino acids. The CDR3 nucleotides read TGTGCCAGCAGAAAACAGGGGGCTGAGGTGGAGCAGTACTTC. It specifies CASRKQGAEVEQYF.

V gene TRBV29-1 combines with J gene TRBJ2-1; 8 nucleotides match TRBD1. V was pared by 4 bases and J by 6 bases, with 5 bases of the junction left unmatched. Germline lookup yields CDR1 SQVTM and CDR2 ANQGSEA. The CDR3 consists of 13 residues. The CDR3: CSVAQGVSNEQFF. The DNA of the CDR3 is TGCAGCGTTGCACAGGGGGTCTCCAATGAGCAGTTCTTC.

The chain carries TRBV7-3 and TRBJ2-1, with 10 positions matching TRBD2. Losses at the gene ends were 5 bases for V and 2 bases for J; bases not matched to a gene: 9. The CDR3 covers 17 residues. Germline CDR1 reads SGHTA; CDR2 reads FQGTGA. This chain's CDR3 is CASSPELSGGAYNEQFF. The CDR3 nucleotides read TGTGCCAGCAGCCCCGAACTCAGCGGGGGGGCCTACAATGAGCAGTTCTTC.

The chain links TRBV12-3 or TRBV12-4 to TRBJ2-5; D unclear. Trimming took off 5 bases at V and 1 base at J, with 17 bases between the two ends. The CDR3 is made up of 16 amino acids. CDR3 in amino acids: CASSRPVGMGQETQYF. CDR3 bases: TGTGCCAGCAGTCGACCGGTTGGGATGGGCCAAGAGACCCAGTACTTC.

In DNA, the CDR3 is TGTGCCAGCAGTTTCCAACTCCAGGGGTCAAGAGAGACCCAGTACTTC. Its protein is CASSFQLQGSRETQYF. This chain connects TRBV6-5 to TRBJ2-5; perhaps TRBD1 as D (6 bases). The V end was cut by 4 bases, the J end by 4 bases, with 19 bases between. This CDR3 contains 16 residues. Germline lookup yields CDR1 MNHEY and CDR2 SVGAGI.

The J gene is TRBJ1-2, the V gene TRBV6-1; a possible D gene is TRBD1 (6 bases). Germline-derived CDR1 and CDR2 are MNHNS and SASEGT. This CDR3 has 14 amino acids. V was pared by 5 bases and J by 8 bases, with 18 bases between. The CDR3 DNA reads as TGTGCCAGCAGTCCTACAGGGAGCTGGGGCGGCTACACCTTC. Its translation is CASSPTGSWGGYTF.

The table lists this clonotype with a count of one. The CDR3 loop is CASSRTGEDEKLFF. In DNA, the CDR3 is TGTGCCAGCAGCCGGACAGGGGAGGACGAAAAACTGTTTTTT. This chain links TRBV14 with TRBJ1-4; 9 bases agree with TRBD1. This CDR3 has 14 residues. J lost 8 bases, V lost 4 bases, and 5 bases had no gene match. The V gene's germline CDR1 is SGHDN and CDR2 FVKESK.

This clonotype was found a few times. This chain links TRBV11-1 with TRBJ2-5; D is tentatively TRBD1 or TRBD2 (5 bases each). From germline, CDR1 is SGHAT and CDR2 FQDESV (reference sequence). V was clipped by 2 bases and J by 4 bases, with 14 bases between them. The CDR3 has 15 amino acids. The CDR3 loop is CASSLLLGEPETQYF. CDR3 DNA sequence: TGTGCCAGCAGCTTATTGTTGGGGGAGCCAGAGACCCAGTACTTC.

This rearrangement joins TRBV6-2 or TRBV6-3 to TRBJ2-1, with 7 bases fitting TRBD2. Germline V lookup: CDR1 MNHEY, CDR2 SVGEGT. The V segment lost 1 base and the J segment 2 bases; nucleotides outside the gene matches: 2. The CDR3 contains 15 residues. Written as DNA, the CDR3 is TGTGCCAGCAGTTACTGGGGGGGACCCTACAATGAGCAGTTCTTC. It yields the protein CASSYWGGPYNEQFF.

The chain carries TRBV7-8 and TRBJ2-1, with TRBD2 identical over 7 bases. Looked up from germline, CDR1 is SGHVS and CDR2 is FQNEAQ. J lost 3 bases, V lost 4 bases, and 15 bases had no gene match. This CDR3 is built from 18 residues. The CDR3 region has the DNA TGTGCCAGCAGCTATAAAAATAAGCGGGAAGCAGGCTACAATGAGCAGTTCTTC. Translated: CASSYKNKREAGYNEQFF.